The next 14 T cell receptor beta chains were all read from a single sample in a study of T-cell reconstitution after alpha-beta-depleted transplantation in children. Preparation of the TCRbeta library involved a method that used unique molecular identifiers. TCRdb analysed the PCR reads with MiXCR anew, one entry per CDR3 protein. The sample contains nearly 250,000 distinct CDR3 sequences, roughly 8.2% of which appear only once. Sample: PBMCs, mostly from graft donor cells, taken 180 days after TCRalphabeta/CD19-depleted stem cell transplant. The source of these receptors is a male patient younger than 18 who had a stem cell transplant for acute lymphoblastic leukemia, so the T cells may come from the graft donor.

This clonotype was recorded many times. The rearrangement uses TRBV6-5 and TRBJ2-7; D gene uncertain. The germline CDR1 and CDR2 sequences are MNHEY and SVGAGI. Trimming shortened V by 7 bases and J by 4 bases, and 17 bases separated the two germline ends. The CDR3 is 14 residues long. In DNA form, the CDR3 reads TGTGCCAGCAATCCGACAACCGTGGGGTACGAGCAGTACTTC. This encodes CASNPTTVGYEQYF.

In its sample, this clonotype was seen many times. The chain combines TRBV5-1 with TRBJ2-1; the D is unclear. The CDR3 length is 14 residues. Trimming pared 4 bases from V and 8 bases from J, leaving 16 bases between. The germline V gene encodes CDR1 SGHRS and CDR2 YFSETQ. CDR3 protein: CASSLGDPVDEQFF. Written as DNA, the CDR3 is TGCGCCAGCAGCCTCGGCGACCCTGTCGATGAGCAGTTCTTC.

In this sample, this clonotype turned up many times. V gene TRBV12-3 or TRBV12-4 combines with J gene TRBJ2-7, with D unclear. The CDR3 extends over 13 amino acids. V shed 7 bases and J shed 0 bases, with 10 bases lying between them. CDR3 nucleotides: TGTGCCAGCAAAACGGGCACCTCCTACGAGCAGTACTTC. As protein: CASKTGTSYEQYF.

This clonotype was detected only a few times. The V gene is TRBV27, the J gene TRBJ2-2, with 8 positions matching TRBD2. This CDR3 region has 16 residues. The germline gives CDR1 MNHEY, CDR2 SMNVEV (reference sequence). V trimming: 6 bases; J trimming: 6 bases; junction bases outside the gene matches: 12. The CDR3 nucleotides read TGTGCCAGCAGGAGGGGTGGACTAGCCGGGGCCGGGGAGCTGTTTTTT. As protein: CASRRGGLAGAGELFF.

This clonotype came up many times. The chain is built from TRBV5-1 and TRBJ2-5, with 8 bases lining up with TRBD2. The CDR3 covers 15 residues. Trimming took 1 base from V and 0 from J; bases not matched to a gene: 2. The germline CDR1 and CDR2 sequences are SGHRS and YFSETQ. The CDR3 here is CASSLTGRDQETQYF. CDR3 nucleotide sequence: TGCGCCAGCAGCTTGACCGGGAGGGACCAAGAGACCCAGTACTTC.

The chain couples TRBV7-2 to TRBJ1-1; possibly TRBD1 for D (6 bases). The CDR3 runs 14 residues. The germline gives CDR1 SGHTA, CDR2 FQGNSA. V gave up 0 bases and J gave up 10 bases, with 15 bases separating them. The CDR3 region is CASSLARGPGAAFF. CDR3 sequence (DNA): TGTGCCAGCAGCTTAGCGCGGGGGCCCGGGGCAGCTTTCTTT.

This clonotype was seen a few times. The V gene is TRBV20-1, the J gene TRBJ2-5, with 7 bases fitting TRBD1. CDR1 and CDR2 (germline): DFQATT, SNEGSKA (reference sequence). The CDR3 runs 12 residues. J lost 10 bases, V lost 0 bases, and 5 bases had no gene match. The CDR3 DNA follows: TGCAGTGCTAGAGAACGACAGGGAGTCCAGTACTTC. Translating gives CSARERQGVQYF.

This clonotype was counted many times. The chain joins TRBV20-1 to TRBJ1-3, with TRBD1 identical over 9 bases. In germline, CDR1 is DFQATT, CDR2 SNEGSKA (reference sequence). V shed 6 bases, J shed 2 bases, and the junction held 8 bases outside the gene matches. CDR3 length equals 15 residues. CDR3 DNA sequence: TGCAGTGCACCCGACAGGGGGACCCCTGGAAACACCATATATTTT. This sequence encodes CSAPDRGTPGNTIYF.

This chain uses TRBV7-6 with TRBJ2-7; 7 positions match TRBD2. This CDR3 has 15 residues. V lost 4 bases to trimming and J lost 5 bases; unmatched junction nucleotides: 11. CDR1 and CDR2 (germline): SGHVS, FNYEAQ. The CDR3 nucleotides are TGTGCCAGCAGCTGGGGCAGAGCGGGAACCGACGAGCAGTACTTC. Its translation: CASSWGRAGTDEQYF.

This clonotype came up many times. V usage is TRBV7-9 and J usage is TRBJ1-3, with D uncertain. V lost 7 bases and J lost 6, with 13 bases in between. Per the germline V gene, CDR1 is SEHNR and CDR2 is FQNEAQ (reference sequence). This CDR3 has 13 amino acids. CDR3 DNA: TGTGCCAGCACCCTTAATTCGGAAAACACCATATATTTT. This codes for CASTLNSENTIYF.

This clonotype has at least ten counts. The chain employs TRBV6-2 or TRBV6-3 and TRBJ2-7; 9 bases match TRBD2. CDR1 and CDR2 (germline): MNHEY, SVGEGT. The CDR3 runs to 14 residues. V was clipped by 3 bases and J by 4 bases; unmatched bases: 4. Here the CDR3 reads CASSYHSGRYEQYF. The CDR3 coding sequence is TGTGCCAGCAGTTATCATAGCGGGAGATACGAGCAGTACTTC.

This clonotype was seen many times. In nucleotides, the CDR3 is TGCGCCAGCGGTGCTGGGGGGGCAGAAGGCTACACCTTC. It specifies CASGAGGAEGYTF. This chain connects TRBV5-1 to TRBJ1-2, with D perhaps matching TRBD1 (6 bases). V dropped 7 bases and J dropped 8 bases, with 18 bases sitting between them. Germline CDR1 and CDR2: SGHRS and YFSETQ. This CDR3 has 13 amino acids.

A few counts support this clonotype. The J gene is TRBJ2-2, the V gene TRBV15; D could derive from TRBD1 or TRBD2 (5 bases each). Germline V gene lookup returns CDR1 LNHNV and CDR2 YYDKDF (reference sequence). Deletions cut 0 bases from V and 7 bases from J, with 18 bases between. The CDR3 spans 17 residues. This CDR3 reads CATSRDLLRGAGGELFF. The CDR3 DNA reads TGTGCCACCAGCAGAGACCTCCTGAGGGGCGCAGGCGGGGAGCTGTTTTTT.

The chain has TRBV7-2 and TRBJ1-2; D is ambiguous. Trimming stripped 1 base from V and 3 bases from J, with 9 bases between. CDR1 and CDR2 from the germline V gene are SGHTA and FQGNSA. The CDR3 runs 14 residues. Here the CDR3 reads CASSLGALYYGYTF. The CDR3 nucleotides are TGTGCCAGCAGCTTAGGGGCGTTATACTATGGCTACACCTTC. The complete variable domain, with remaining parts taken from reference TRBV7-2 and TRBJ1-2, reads GAGVSQSPSNKVTEKGKDVELRCDPISGHTALYWYRQSLGQGLEFLIYFQGNSAPDKSGLPSDRFSAERTGGSVSTLTIQRTQQEDSAVYLCASSLGALYYGYTFGSGTRLTVV.